This TCR beta chain was retrieved from a study of T cell repertoires in ileal Crohn's disease. Study-wide findings and caveats: Every patient over 26.8% clonality showed endoscopic recurrence.

Worth noting for this clone: Antigen unknown.

Sequencing used immunoSEQ multiplex PCR; TCRdb keeps in-frame clones, though not all of them. The sample has approximately 18,000 clones, 75% to 90% seen once. Included were adult ileal or ileocolonic Crohn's patients indicated for ileocolonic resection. Per germline, CDR1 LGHNA and CDR2 YNFKEQ. The CDR3 totals 15 residues. V shed 4 bases, J shed 3 bases, and the junction held 6 bases outside the gene matches. This chain uses TRBV4-2 with TRBJ1-5; 7 nucleotides align to TRBD1. This sequence originates from an adult with Crohn's disease. Sequenced: ileal tissue. The CDR3 nucleotides are TGTGCCAGCAGCCCCCGGGACAGCTTCAATCAGCCCCAGCATTTT. Protein product: CASSPRDSFNQPQHF.